The T cell receptor beta chain described here comes from a study of cytomegalovirus exposure and HLA in healthy donors. Study findings and constraints: Both high specificity and high sensitivity reportedly marked the classifier's diagnosis of cytomegalovirus status. A missense DCLRE1C variant was associated with V- and J-gene trimming of TCR beta chains in a later analysis, and an independent cohort replicated the association.

Of note for this clone: Its target is not known.

Despite likely unrecorded immune exposures, the donors were nominally healthy at the time of sampling. The CDR3 sequence is 15 residues long. V was shortened by 6 bases and J by 0 bases, with 13 bases between the two germline ends. Germline CDR1 MDHEN, CDR2 SYDVKM. In the PCR, 60 Vbeta and 13 Jbeta primers were used. Per the study methods: Later, an analysis found 75 million to 100 million unique TCR beta chains, and 8.5 million to 12 million of these were shared. Sequencing was performed with immunoSEQ multiplex PCR; in TCRdb, only in-frame clones are kept and a portion is missing. For V, J and clone size, that table is used; D and trimming come from the DNA. The table has a few hundred thousand clones, approximately 82% seen once; the top ten hold about 0.58%.

This clonotype originated in a woman between 40 and 50 years old in good health and CMV-seronegative. The gene calls are TRBV28 and TRBJ2-3, with D unresolved. Sequencing input: PBMCs. The CDR3 region is CASRLLDTSTDTQYF. DNA for the CDR3: TGTGCCAGCAGACTCCTCGACACTAGCACAGATACGCAGTATTTT.